The 21 T cell receptor beta chains reported below all come from one sample, sequenced in a study of T cell responses to AZD1222 COVID-19 vaccine. Here immunoSEQ multiplex PCR was the method, and the copy in TCRdb shows in-frame clones only, minus some. This sample has around 26,000 clones, with about nine tenths found just once. Material: peripheral blood, obtained 28 days after the second AZD1222 dose. These receptors originate from an adult who received the AZD1222 COVID-19 vaccine.

This clone was seen just once. This chain connects TRBV6-2 or TRBV6-3 to TRBJ1-2; tentative D call: TRBD1 (6 bases). Germline V gene data show CDR1 as MNHEY and CDR2 as SVGEGT. V dropped 5 bases and J dropped 0 bases, with 16 bases sitting between them. The CDR3 sequence is 16 residues long. CDR3 loop: CASSPPRTAANYGYTF. The CDR3 coding sequence is TGTGCCAGCAGTCCCCCCAGGACAGCGGCTAACTATGGCTACACCTTC.

The CDR3 coding sequence is TGTGCCAGCAGGGGGGGGACGGTCCCCGCGCAGTACTTC. Residues: CASRGGTVPAQYF. V is TRBV28 and J is TRBJ2-7; 7 positions agree with TRBD2. CDR3 length: 13 residues. Germline trimming cut 6 bases from V and 9 bases from J; bases unmatched to any gene: 11. Germline V gene sequence: CDR1 MDHEN, CDR2 SYDVKM.

V and J are TRBV19 and TRBJ2-2; no definite D call. Germline V gene data show CDR1 as LNHDA and CDR2 as SQIVND (reference sequence). Trimming took off 4 bases at V and 1 base at J, with 4 bases between the two ends. This CDR3 region has 13 residues. The CDR3 protein is CASSKMNTGELFF. As DNA, the CDR3 is TGTGCCAGTAGTAAGATGAACACCGGGGAGCTGTTTTTT.

The chain uses TRBV5-1 and TRBJ1-6, with 9 bases that match TRBD1. Germline lookup yields CDR1 SGHRS and CDR2 YFSETQ. V was clipped by 0 bases and J by 9 bases; unmatched bases: 4. The CDR3 runs to 15 residues. The CDR3 here is CASSLGDREGSPLHF. CDR3 nucleotide sequence: TGCGCCAGCAGCTTGGGGGACAGGGAGGGTTCACCCCTCCACTTT. The entire variable domain, with the rest obtained from reference TRBV5-1 and TRBJ1-6, is as follows: KAGVTQTPRYLIKTRGQQVTLSCSPISGHRSVSWYQQTPGQGLQFLFEYFSETQRNKGNFPGRFSGRQFSNSRSEMNVSTLELGDSALYLCASSLGDREGSPLHFGNGTRLTVT.

The V and J genes are TRBV6-5 and TRBJ2-3; D perhaps matches TRBD2 (5 bases). Trimming left V 7 bases short and J 0 bases short, with 14 bases between. The CDR3 runs to 15 residues. The germline gives CDR1 MNHEY, CDR2 SVGAGI. The CDR3 reads CASTDHSGSTDTQYF. As DNA, the CDR3 is TGTGCCAGCACCGACCATTCGGGGAGCACAGATACGCAGTATTTT.

The chain couples TRBV28 to TRBJ1-6; 8 bases fit TRBD1. Per germline, CDR1 MDHEN and CDR2 SYDVKM. The CDR3 has 13 amino acids. The junction had 3 bases not matched to a gene; V was cut back by 8 bases and J by 6 bases. The CDR3 DNA reads TGTGCCAGCGGACAGGGATTTAATTCACCCCTCCACTTT. Residues: CASGQGFNSPLHF. The complete variable domain, with remaining parts taken from reference TRBV28 and TRBJ1-6, reads DVKVTQSSRYLVKRTGEKVFLECVQDMDHENMFWYRQDPGLGLRLIYFSYDVKMKEKGDIPEGYSVSREKKERFSLILESASTNQTSMYLCASGQGFNSPLHFGNGTRLTVT.

The rearrangement links TRBV19 to TRBJ2-2; 10 bases fit TRBD1. Losses at the gene ends were 6 bases for V and 3 bases for J; bases not matched to a gene: 1. CDR1 LNHDA and CDR2 SQIVND come from the germline V gene (reference sequence). This CDR3 comprises 14 residues. The CDR3 loop is CASRDRGYTGELFF. CDR3 coding DNA: TGTGCCAGTAGGGACAGGGGGTACACCGGGGAGCTGTTTTTT.

This chain joins TRBV7-8 and TRBJ2-7; D is tentatively TRBD1 or TRBD2 (7 bases each). V shed 2 bases and J shed 1 base, with 12 bases lying between them. Germline V gene sequence: CDR1 SGHVS, CDR2 FQNEAQ. The CDR3 is 15 residues long. The DNA for the CDR3 is TGTGCCAGCAGCTTATGGCAGGGGGGGTCCTACGAGCAGTACTTC. Translation gives CASSLWQGGSYEQYF.

This chain connects TRBV7-2 to TRBJ2-3; the D gene is possibly TRBD2 (6 bases). V was clipped by 3 bases and J by 0 bases, with 13 bases between them. The length of the CDR3 is 16 residues. CDR1 SGHTA and CDR2 FQGNSA come from the germline V gene. The CDR3 DNA reads as TGTGCCAGCAGCTTCCCTCGGGACTTTAGCACAGATACGCAGTATTTT. It codes for CASSFPRDFSTDTQYF.

The DNA of the CDR3 is TGTGCCAGCAGCCAACCGGGACAGGGGGTCAATGAGCAGTTCTTC. Translated: CASSQPGQGVNEQFF. The rearrangement joins TRBV3-1 (or the pseudogene TRBV3-2) to TRBJ2-1; 11 bases are shared with TRBD1. Looked up from germline, CDR1 is LGHDT and CDR2 is YNNKEL (reference sequence). The CDR3 is 15 residues long. After removal of 2 bases from V and 6 bases from J, the junction contained 3 bases not matched to a gene.

V is TRBV29-1 and J is TRBJ2-1; D is possibly TRBD1 (7 bases). This CDR3 spans 14 amino acids. V was trimmed by 8 bases and J by 3 bases, leaving 17 bases between them. In germline, CDR1 is SQVTM, CDR2 ANQGSEA. The CDR3 loop is CSTLGGQIYNEQFF. Here the CDR3 DNA reads TGCAGCACTTTGGGGGGACAGATCTACAATGAGCAGTTCTTC.

The V gene is TRBV7-2, the J gene TRBJ2-7, with a tentative D call TRBD1 (6 bases). CDR1 SGHTA and CDR2 FQGNSA come from the germline V gene. The CDR3 runs to 15 residues. With 5 bases removed from V and 4 bases from J, the gap between germline ends came to 18 bases. CDR3 in DNA: TGTGCCAGCAGCCCACGAACAGGGTTGCTGTACGAGCAGTACTTC. Its protein product is CASSPRTGLLYEQYF.

The V call is TRBV6-5, the J call TRBJ1-1; D unresolved. Germline CDR1 is MNHEY and CDR2 is SVGAGI. The CDR3 runs 15 residues. With 5 bases removed from V and 0 bases from J, the gap between germline ends came to 13 bases. The CDR3 is CASSILGLMNTEAFF. In nucleotides, the CDR3 is TGTGCCAGCAGTATACTCGGACTAATGAACACTGAAGCTTTCTTT.

This clone was recorded only once. The J gene is TRBJ1-2, the V gene TRBV3-1 (or the pseudogene TRBV3-2), with a possible D match to TRBD1 (6 bases). The CDR3 covers 15 residues. Per germline, CDR1 LGHDT and CDR2 YNNKEL (reference sequence). The ends were cut back, 4 bases at V and 3 bases at J, with 15 bases in the middle. The CDR3 bases are TGTGCCAGCAGCCGTCGGGCAAACAGGGACTATGGCTACACCTTC. It specifies CASSRRANRDYGYTF.

The rearrangement joins TRBV3-1 (or the pseudogene TRBV3-2) to TRBJ2-4; D ambiguous. The CDR3 totals 18 residues. Germline V gives CDR1 LGHDT, CDR2 YNNKEL (reference sequence). V was pared by 0 bases and J by 1 base, with 16 bases between. The CDR3 protein is CASSQEIKKGAAKNIQYF. In DNA form, the CDR3 reads TGTGCCAGCAGCCAAGAGATAAAGAAGGGTGCCGCCAAAAACATTCAGTACTTC.

The V gene is TRBV10-3, the J gene TRBJ2-7; 11 bases map to TRBD1. The CDR3 totals 15 residues. Looked up from germline, CDR1 is ENHRY and CDR2 is SYGVKD. The trim removed 7 bases at V and 4 bases at J, leaving 9 bases unmatched. CDR3 coding DNA: TGTGCCATCACCCCCGGGACAGGGGGGTCGTACGAGCAGTACTTC. Protein: CAITPGTGGSYEQYF.

V usage is TRBV6-5 and J usage is TRBJ2-1, with D hard to call. The germline CDR1 and CDR2 sequences are MNHEY and SVGAGI. Deletions cut 7 bases from V and 0 bases from J, with 13 bases between. The CDR3 is 15 residues long. DNA for the CDR3: TGTGCCAGCACTCAAGACGCGAGCTCCTACAATGAGCAGTTCTTC. It encodes CASTQDASSYNEQFF.

This clone was detected once. The chain links TRBV24-1 to TRBJ2-2; 10 bases map to TRBD1. V gave up 5 bases and J gave up 4 bases; unmatched junction bases: 3. Germline lookup yields CDR1 KGHDR and CDR2 SFDVKD. CDR3 length: 15 amino acids. The CDR3 loop reads CATSVTGGLTGELFF. The CDR3 DNA sequence: TGTGCCACCAGTGTGACAGGGGGCCTCACCGGGGAGCTGTTTTTT.

This chain joins TRBV25-1 and TRBJ1-4, with 8 bases matching TRBD1. Trimming took 4 bases from V and 2 from J; bases not matched to a gene: 0. Germline CDR1 MGHDK, CDR2 SYGVNS. CDR3 length: 14 amino acids. The CDR3 DNA sequence: TGTGCCAGCAGTGGACAGGGGACTAATGAAAAACTGTTTTTT. This gives the protein CASSGQGTNEKLFF.

This clone showed up just a few times. The V call is TRBV29-1, the J call TRBJ1-4; 10 nucleotides align to TRBD1. In germline, CDR1 is SQVTM, CDR2 ANQGSEA. This CDR3 comprises 12 residues. The J segment lost 8 bases and the V segment lost 7 bases, leaving 4 bases of the junction unmatched. CDR3 region: CSGGQGTEKLFF. CDR3 DNA: TGCAGCGGGGGACAGGGGACGGAAAAACTGTTTTTT.

In this sample, this clone turned up once. The V call is TRBV19, the J call TRBJ1-2, with D possibly matching TRBD1 (5 bases). The CDR3 has 16 residues. Per germline, CDR1 LNHDA and CDR2 SQIVND (reference sequence). The V end was cut by 5 bases, the J end by 7 bases, with 23 bases between. The CDR3: CASSDPSRDGGRGYTF. DNA for the CDR3: TGTGCCAGTAGTGATCCTTCCAGGGATGGGGGTCGTGGCTACACCTTC.